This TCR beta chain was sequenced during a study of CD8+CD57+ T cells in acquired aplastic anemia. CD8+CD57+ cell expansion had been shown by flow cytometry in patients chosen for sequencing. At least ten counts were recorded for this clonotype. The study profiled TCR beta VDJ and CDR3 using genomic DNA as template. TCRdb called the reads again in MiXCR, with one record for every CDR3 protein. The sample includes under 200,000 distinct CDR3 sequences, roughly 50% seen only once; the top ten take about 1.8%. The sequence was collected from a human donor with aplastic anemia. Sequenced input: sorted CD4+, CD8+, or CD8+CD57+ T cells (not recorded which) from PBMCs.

The CDR3 region has the DNA TGCAGTGCTAGAGATCCGGAGGGGGGGGCGATAGGTGGCTACACCTTC. It is translated as CSARDPEGGAIGGYTF. The V gene is TRBV20-1, the J gene TRBJ1-2, with D possibly TRBD1 on 6 matching bases. The CDR3 extends over 16 amino acids. V lost 0 bases to trimming and J lost 7 bases, with 21 bases between them. CDR1 is DFQATT and CDR2 is SNEGSKA in the germline V gene (reference sequence).